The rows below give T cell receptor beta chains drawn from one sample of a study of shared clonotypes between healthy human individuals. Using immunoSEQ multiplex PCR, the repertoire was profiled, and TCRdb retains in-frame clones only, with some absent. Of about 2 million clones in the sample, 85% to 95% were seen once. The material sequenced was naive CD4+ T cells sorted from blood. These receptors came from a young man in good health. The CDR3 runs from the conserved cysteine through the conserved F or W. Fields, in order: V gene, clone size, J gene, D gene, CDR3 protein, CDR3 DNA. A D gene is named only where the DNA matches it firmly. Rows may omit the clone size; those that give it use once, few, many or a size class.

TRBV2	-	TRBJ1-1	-	CASSREHIMNTEAFF	TGTGCCAGCTCAAGGGAGCACATCATGAACACTGAAGCTTTCTTT
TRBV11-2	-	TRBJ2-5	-	CASSPTGGGETQYF	TGTGCCAGCAGCCCCACCGGGGGCGGTGAGACCCAGTACTTC
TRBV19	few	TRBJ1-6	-	CASSIDPALKSLHF	TGTGCCAGTAGTATAGACCCCGCTCTTAAATCCCTCCACTTT
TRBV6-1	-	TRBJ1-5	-	CASSEPGRKINSNQPQHF	TGTGCCAGCAGTGAGCCAGGGCGTAAAATTAATAGCAATCAGCCCCAGCATTTT
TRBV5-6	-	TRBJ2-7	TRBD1	CASSFLRGQAYEQYF	TGTGCCAGCAGTTTCTTAAGAGGACAGGCCTACGAGCAGTACTTC
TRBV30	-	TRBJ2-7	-	CAWSAGHSPGEQYF	TGTGCCTGGAGTGCGGGACATTCTCCGGGGGAGCAGTACTTC
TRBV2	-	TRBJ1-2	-	CASSGNWFRGYTF	TGTGCCAGCAGTGGGAACTGGTTCAGGGGCTACACCTTC
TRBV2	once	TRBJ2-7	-	CASSEEKGYEQYF	TGTGCCAGCAGTGAAGAAAAGGGTTACGAGCAGTACTTC
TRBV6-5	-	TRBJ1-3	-	CASSYSTTESGNTIYF	TGTGCCAGCAGTTACTCGACGACGGAATCTGGAAACACCATATATTTT
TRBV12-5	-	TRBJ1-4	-	CASGAGGLGSEKLFF	TGTGCTAGTGGTGCCGGAGGACTAGGGTCGGAAAAACTGTTTTTT
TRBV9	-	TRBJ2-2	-	CASSPPRAGGELFF	TGTGCCAGCAGCCCCCCTCGGGCGGGCGGGGAGCTGTTTTTT
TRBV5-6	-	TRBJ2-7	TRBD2	CASRSVVRGSPYEQYF	TGTGCCAGCAGATCGGTGGTGCGGGGGTCCCCCTACGAGCAGTACTTC
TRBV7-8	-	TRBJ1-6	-	CASGTRQAGNSPLHF	TGTGCCAGCGGAACTAGACAGGCGGGTAATTCACCCCTCCACTTT
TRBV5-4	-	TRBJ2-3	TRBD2	CASSLSLAGAITDTQYF	TGTGCCAGCAGCTTGTCCCTAGCGGGGGCCATCACAGATACGCAGTATTTT
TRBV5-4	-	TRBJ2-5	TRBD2	CASSLAVAGVETQYF	TGTGCCAGCAGCTTGGCGGTAGCGGGAGTAGAGACCCAGTACTTC
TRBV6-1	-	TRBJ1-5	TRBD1	CASSEYQGALGQPQHF	TGTGCCAGCAGTGAGTATCAGGGGGCCTTAGGGCAGCCCCAGCATTTT
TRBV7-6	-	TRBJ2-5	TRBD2	CASSLAPGLAVQETQYF	TGTGCCAGCAGCTTAGCCCCAGGACTAGCGGTTCAAGAGACCCAGTACTTC
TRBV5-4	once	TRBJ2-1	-	CASSPWERRNEQFF	TGTGCCAGCAGTCCGTGGGAGCGGAGAAATGAGCAGTTCTTC
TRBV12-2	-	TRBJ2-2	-	CASRFNPGASGELFF	TGTGCAAGTCGCTTTAATCCCGGGGCCTCCGGGGAGCTGTTTTTT